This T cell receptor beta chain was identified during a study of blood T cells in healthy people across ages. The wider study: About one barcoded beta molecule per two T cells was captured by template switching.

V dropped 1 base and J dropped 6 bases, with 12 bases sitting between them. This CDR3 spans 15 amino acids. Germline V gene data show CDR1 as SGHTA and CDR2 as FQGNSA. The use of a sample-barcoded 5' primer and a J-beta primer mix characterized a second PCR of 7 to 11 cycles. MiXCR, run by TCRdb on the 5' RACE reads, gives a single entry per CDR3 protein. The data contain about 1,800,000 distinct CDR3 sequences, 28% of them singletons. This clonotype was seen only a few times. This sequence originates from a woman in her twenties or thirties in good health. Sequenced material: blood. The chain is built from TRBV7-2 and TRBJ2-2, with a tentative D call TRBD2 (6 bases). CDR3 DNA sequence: TGTGCCAGCAGCTTAGTAACGGGAGTGGCCGGGGAGCTGTTTTTT. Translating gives CASSLVTGVAGELFF.